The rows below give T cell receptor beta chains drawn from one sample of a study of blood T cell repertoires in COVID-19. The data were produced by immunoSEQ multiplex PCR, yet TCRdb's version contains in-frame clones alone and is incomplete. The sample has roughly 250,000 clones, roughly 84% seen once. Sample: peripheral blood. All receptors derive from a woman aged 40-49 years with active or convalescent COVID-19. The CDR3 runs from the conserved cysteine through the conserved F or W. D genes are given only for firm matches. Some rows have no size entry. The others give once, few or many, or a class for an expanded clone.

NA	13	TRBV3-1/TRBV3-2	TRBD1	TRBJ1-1	TGTGCCAGCAGCCAAACAGGGGGCAATGAAGCTTTCTTT	CASSQTGGNEAFF
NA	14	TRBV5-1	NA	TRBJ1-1	TGCGCCAGCAGCTTGGCCCTAATGAACACTGAAGCTTTCTTT	CASSLALMNTEAFF
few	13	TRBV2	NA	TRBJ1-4	TGTGCCAGCAACTGGGCTGAGAATGAAAAACTGTTTTTT	CASNWAENEKLFF
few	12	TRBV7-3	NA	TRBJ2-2	TGTGCCAGCAGCTCCTACACCGGGGAGCTGTTTTTT	CASSSYTGELFF
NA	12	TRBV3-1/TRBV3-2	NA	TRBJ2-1	TGTGCCAGCAGCTACGATCGGGGGGAGCAGTTCTTC	CASSYDRGEQFF
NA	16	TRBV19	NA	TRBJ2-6	TGTGCCAGTAGTACAGCGGGCGGCACTGGGGCCAACGTCCTGACTTTC	CASSTAGGTGANVLTF
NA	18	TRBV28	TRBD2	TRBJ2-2	TGTGCCAGCAGTTTACCATCGGGGAGCGGGGGATACACCGGGGAGCTGTTTTTT	CASSLPSGSGGYTGELFF
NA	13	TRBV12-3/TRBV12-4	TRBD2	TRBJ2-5	TGTGCCAGCAGTTGGGCTAGCGGGGAGACCCAGTACTTC	CASSWASGETQYF
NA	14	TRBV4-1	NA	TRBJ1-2	TGCGCCAGCAGCCAAGAGTCCGTAAACTATGGCTACACCTTC	CASSQESVNYGYTF
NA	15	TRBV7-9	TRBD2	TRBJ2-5	TGTGCCAGCAGCTTATTCGGGGGGGACCAAGAGACCCAGTACTTC	CASSLFGGDQETQYF
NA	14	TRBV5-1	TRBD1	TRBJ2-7	TGCGCCAGCAGCCAGGGACAGGGCTTCTACGAGCAGTACTTC	CASSQGQGFYEQYF
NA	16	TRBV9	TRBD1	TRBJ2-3	TGTGCCAGCAGCGTCAGGACAGGCACTAGCACAGATACGCAGTATTTT	CASSVRTGTSTDTQYF
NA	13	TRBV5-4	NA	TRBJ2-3	TGTGCCAGCAGCTCCTGGAGCAGGGCTAAACAGTATTTT	CASSSWSRAKQYF
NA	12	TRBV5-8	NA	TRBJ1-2	TGTGCCAGCATGCAGGGTGACTATGGCTACACCTTC	CASMQGDYGYTF